The source of this T cell receptor beta chain is a study of blood T cell repertoires in COVID-19 (dated by TCRdb to about 2020). The study in broad terms: Collaborator samples came from the United States, Italy and Spain and covered acute and convalescent phases of COVID-19. The repertoires were released in a freely available public database intended as a resource for research on the immune response to SARS-CoV-2. A de-identified subject ID, COVID-19 status, age in years and sex were almost always included in the sample metadata. The prospective study material was composed of cDNA or gDNA derived from T cells, B-cell-depleted T cells, or PBMCs. Subjects who had been exposed to COVID-19, were actively infected with it, or had recovered from it provided the deeply sampled blood TCRbeta repertoires that made up the dataset. HLA class I and class II types, where available, came from metadata supplied by the sample provider rather than from assay-based typing. Samples came from the ongoing ImmuneRACE study (first 160 participants) plus 1,254 subjects from 6 global collaborators.

The immunoSEQ Assay, a bias-controlled multiplex PCR, was used to amplify TCRbeta CDR3 regions from genomic DNA. The paper's processing steps were these. Nucleated cell counts per sample were estimated from amplification of reference gene primers within the assay. To quantify the absolute abundance of each unique TCRbeta CDR3 rearrangement, sequence reads were collapsed and filtered. Productive Simpson clonality was computed per sample as the square root of Simpson's diversity index over productive rearrangements. Entries here come from immuneACCESS through TCRdb and include only in-frame sequences with V and J called. Some clones fail to appear in such tables; in the studies checked, an unresolved V gene covers under half of the shortfall, and the cause of the remainder is unknown. The V and J calls and clone size are taken from that table; D and trimming were inferred from the DNA. The table for this sample lists about 240,000 clones; about 80% of them were counted only once. The ten largest clones add up to roughly 10% of the sample.

A note on this clone: Its binding antigen is unknown. Per-base qualities were not stored, and no clone one base away is much larger.

Whole blood was collected in K2EDTA tubes by collaborating institutions according to the institutions' own protocols. For TCRbeta analysis, collaborators shipped samples as frozen whole blood, isolated PBMCs, or DNA extracted from either of those sample types. General conclusions and limits of the study: Clinical and demographic metadata were provided uncurated, with the amount varying by source and participant.

The specimen was peripheral blood. The sequence came from an elderly woman with acute or convalescent COVID-19.

The CDR3 reads as follows: CASSLTGFLETQYF. The sequence in DNA is TGTGCCAGCAGCTTAACAGGGTTCTTGGAGACCCAGTACTTC. The rearranged segments are TRBV5-4 and TRBJ2-5, and possibly TRBD1, on 6 matching bases. The germline V gene (reference sequence) sets CDR1 to SGHNT and CDR2 to YYREEE. The CDR3 measures 14 amino acids from cysteine to phenylalanine. Only CDR3 DNA remains: 42 bases, in frame from the first base. The germline ends are 13 bases apart after V is trimmed by 2 bases and J by 5 bases.